The 5 T cell receptor beta chains below come from one sample, sequenced in a study of T cell repertoires in aging, cancer and after chemotherapy. Amplification of TCR beta used genomic DNA extracted from peripheral blood. Rearranged V-D-J TRB sequences were amplified with a mixed TRB-A/B primer pool. MiXCR, run by TCRdb on the multiplex PCR reads, gives a single entry per CDR3 protein. The sample consists of roughly 7,000 distinct CDR3 sequences, 30% of them appearing once. Sequencing was done on a sample of blood. These receptors were obtained from a human donor with a blood cancer.

This sequence joins TRBV12-3 or TRBV12-4 and TRBJ2-1, with 14 bases lining up with TRBD2. V lost 6 bases, J lost 0 bases, and 1 base stayed unmatched. The CDR3 consists of 16 residues. Written as DNA, the CDR3 is TGTGCCAGCAGAGGGACTAGCGGGGGCTCCTACAATGAGCAGTTCTTC. Its translation is CASRGTSGGSYNEQFF.

CDR3 amino acids: CAISESDRNTGELFF. The CDR3, as DNA: TGTGCCATCAGTGAGTCTGACCGGAACACCGGGGAGCTGTTTTTT. The chain couples TRBV10-3 to TRBJ2-2; D uncertain. The V end was cut by 0 bases, the J end by 1 base, with 6 bases between. Germline V lookup: CDR1 ENHRY, CDR2 SYGVKD. The CDR3 covers 15 residues.

This clonotype was counted only a few times. This chain connects TRBV6-5 to TRBJ2-7; 7 bases line up with TRBD1. The junction had 11 bases not matched to a gene; V was cut back by 5 bases and J by 4 bases. CDR3 length: 15 residues. Germline CDR1 is MNHEY and CDR2 is SVGAGI. The CDR3 DNA is TGTGCCAGCAGTCCCATCCCAGGGGGACCTTACGAGCAGTACTTC. Translated: CASSPIPGGPYEQYF.

This clonotype was detected a few times. This chain links TRBV6-5 with TRBJ1-2; the match to TRBD1 covers 8 bases. CDR3 size: 14 residues. The trim removed 0 bases at V and 7 bases at J, leaving 4 bases unmatched. Germline lookup yields CDR1 MNHEY and CDR2 SVGAGI. As DNA, the CDR3 is TGTGCCAGCAGTTACTCGACAGGGGTTTCTGGCTACACCTTC. Residues: CASSYSTGVSGYTF.

By share, this clonotype ranks as medium-sized. The gene calls are TRBV19 and TRBJ1-1, with TRBD1 matching 10 bases. Germline CDR1 is LNHDA and CDR2 is SQIVND (reference sequence). Losses at the gene ends were 5 bases for V and 3 bases for J; bases not matched to a gene: 6. The CDR3 has 15 residues. The chain's CDR3 is CASSPGQGSYTEAFF. CDR3 DNA: TGTGCCAGTAGTCCGGGACAGGGGTCCTACACTGAAGCTTTCTTT.